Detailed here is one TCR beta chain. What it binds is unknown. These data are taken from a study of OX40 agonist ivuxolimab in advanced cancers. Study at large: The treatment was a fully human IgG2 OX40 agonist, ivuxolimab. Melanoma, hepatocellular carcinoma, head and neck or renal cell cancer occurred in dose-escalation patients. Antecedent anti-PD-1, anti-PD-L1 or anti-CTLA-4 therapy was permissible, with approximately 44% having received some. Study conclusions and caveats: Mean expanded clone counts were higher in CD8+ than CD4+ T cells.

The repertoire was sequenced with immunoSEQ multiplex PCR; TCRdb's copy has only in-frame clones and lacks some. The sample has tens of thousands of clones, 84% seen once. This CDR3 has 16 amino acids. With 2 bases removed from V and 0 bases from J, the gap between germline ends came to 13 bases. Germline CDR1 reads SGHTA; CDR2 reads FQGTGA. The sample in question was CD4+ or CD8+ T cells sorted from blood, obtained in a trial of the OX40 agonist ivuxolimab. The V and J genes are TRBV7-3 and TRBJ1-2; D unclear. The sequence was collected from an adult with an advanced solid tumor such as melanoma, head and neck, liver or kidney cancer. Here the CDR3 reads CASSLPGNIANYGYTF. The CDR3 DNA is TGTGCCAGCAGCTTACCCGGGAACATAGCTAACTATGGCTACACCTTC. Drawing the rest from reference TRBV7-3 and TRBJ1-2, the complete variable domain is GAGVSQTPSNKVTEKGKYVELRCDPISGHTALYWYRQSLGQGPEFLIYFQGTGAADDSGLPNDRFFAVRPEGSVSTLKIQRTERGDSAVYLCASSLPGNIANYGYTFGSGTRLTVV.